This T cell receptor beta chain stems from a study of shared clonotypes between healthy human individuals (dated by TCRdb to 2020 to 2022). Context from the whole study: The cohort included a few men and a couple of women between 18 and 49 years of age. To estimate repertoire size and how much clonotypes are shared between individuals, the study performed deep sequencing of blood TCR repertoires from roughly five healthy adults. Different laboratories and diverse techniques were used to prepare libraries and sequence TCR repertoires, to increase sequencing depth and limit assay-specific biases. Per donor, three plates each were used for CD4 naive and CD4 memory, two for CD8 naive, and one for CD8 memory. Between about 0.9 and 9 billion PBMCs per donor were obtained by leukapheresis. Paper-wide results and their limitations: Compared with non-shared clonotypes, the clonotypes found in all four sorted-subset donors had higher generation probabilities. Pairwise subsampling led to the expectation that sequencing depth would affect the degree of clonotype sharing among donors. When several donors were compared, the shared fraction of clonotypes was 5% to 6.5% for naive CD4, roughly 3.4% for naive CD8, more than 2% for memory CD4, and roughly 0.4% for memory CD8. Because the study included only a small number of donors, the genetic and exposure-history diversity represented was limited. Even with the large sequencing depth, rarefaction of the sorted-subset datasets indicated that sequencing was incomplete. Naive subsets generally had larger estimated clonotype richness than memory subsets. Only blood was sampled, and tissue TCR repertoires likely differ from those in blood.

For the CD8 naive samples, CD45RO-negative cells were positively selected for CCR7, yielding a CD45RA+CCR7+ population from which TemRA cells were excluded. Donors were healthy HIV-negative adults with no recently reported acute infections or vaccinations. Every donor was a Caucasian adult living in Nashville, Tennessee, USA. Blood was collected by leukapheresis, and PBMCs were isolated by Ficoll-Histopaque density gradient centrifugation and then cryopreserved in liquid nitrogen vapor phase. Analytical flow cytometry was used to check the purity and quantity of every magnetically sorted T cell population. Each sorted fraction had its genomic DNA isolated and then quantified by UV absorbance on a Nanodrop 2000c. Sequences SGHAT (CDR1) and FQNNGV (CDR2) are obtained from the germline V gene. V sheds 5 bases and J sheds 3 bases, leaving 9 bases between their ends. The CDR3 measures 13 amino acids from cysteine to phenylalanine. Only the CDR3 DNA is retained, 39 bases long and in frame from the first base.

For this clone: Its antigen remains undetermined. No qualities accompany the bases; no much larger clone lies one base away.

TCR CDR3 regions were amplified from genomic DNA by multiplex PCR using the deep immunoSEQ assay. Genomic DNA extracted from each cell subset was distributed evenly over all wells of several immunoSEQ 96-well plates, and each plate served as one replicate. Each replicate PCR for sorted subsets received about 210 ng genomic DNA, equal to tens of thousands of T cell genomes. Purified libraries were measured with a Qubit 3.0 fluorometer, size-checked on a Bioanalyzer 2100, and measured again with the KAPA Library Quantification kit. Every immunoSEQ 96-well plate was sequenced on a dedicated single-read 150-cycle Illumina NextSeq 550 flow cell. As for the original processing: Because only junctional sequences without quality scores were contained in the immunoSEQ output, filtering matching that applied to full-length reads could not be performed. Sequences were annotated with PyIR, a Python wrapper for IgBLAST v1.9, using IMGT germline references to assign V/J genes and CDR3. Reads with weak V/J assignments (E-value above 1e-6), missing CDR3, stop codons, out-of-frame junctions, or ambiguous translated residues were removed. A V3J clonotype was defined by an identical inferred V gene, J gene, and CDR3 amino acid sequence. Percentage overlap between repertoires was calculated by dividing the number of shared unique clonotypes by the size of the smaller repertoire. RTK rarefaction, the Chao1 estimator, and Recon v2.1 estimates of unobserved clonotypes were used to assess repertoire richness. Generation probabilities for all TCRbeta clonotypes obtained by the gDNA method from a handful of donors were computed using OLGA. The source is immuneACCESS, and TCRdb retained only in-frame sequences with V and J called. Part of the clones is not carried over; for the studies checked, unresolved V genes explain less than half of this, and the remainder is unexplained. D and trimming were read from the DNA, whereas the V and J calls and clone size are those reported in that table. In this sample the table shows about 2,100,000 clones, roughly 91% of which occur a single time. The top ten hold over 1.5% of the sample.

The chain employs TRBV11-2 and TRBJ2-3; 5 matching bases give a weak D call of TRBD2. This sequence originates from a man between 18 and 35 years old in good health. Some clones in this sample may be carry-over from other donors' samples. Sequencing was carried out using naive CD8+ T cells from PBMCs. What the cell subset or site label conveys for this sample: CD45RA+CCR7+. The sequenced DNA is TGTGCCAGCAGCCTAAGGACTACAGATACGCAGTATTTT. Its product reads: CASSLRTTDTQYF.